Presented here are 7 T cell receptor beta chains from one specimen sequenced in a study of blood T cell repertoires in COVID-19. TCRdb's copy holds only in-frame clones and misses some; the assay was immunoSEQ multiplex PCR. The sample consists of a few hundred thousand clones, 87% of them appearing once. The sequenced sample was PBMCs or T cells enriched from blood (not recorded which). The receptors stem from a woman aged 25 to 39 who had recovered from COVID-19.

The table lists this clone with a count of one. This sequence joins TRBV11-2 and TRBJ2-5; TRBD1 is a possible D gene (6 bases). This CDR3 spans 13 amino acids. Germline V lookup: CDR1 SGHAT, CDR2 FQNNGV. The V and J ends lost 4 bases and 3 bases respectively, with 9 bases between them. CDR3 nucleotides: TGTGCCAGCAGCTCCCCAGGGGAAGAGACCCAGTACTTC. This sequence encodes CASSSPGEETQYF.

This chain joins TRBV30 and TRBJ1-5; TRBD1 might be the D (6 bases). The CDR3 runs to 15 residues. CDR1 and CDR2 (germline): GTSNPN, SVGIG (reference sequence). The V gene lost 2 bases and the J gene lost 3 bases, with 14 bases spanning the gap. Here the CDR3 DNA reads TGTGCCTGGAGTACAGGGTCAGTGGCCAATCAGCCCCAGCATTTT. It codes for CAWSTGSVANQPQHF.

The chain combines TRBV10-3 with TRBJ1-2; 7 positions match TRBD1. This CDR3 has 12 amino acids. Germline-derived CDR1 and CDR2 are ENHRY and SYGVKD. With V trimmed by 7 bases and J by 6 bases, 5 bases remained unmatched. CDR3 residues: CAITRQGDGYTF. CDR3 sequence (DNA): TGTGCCATCACTAGACAGGGAGATGGCTACACCTTC.

The CDR3 sequence: CASSPGAGVADTQYF. The CDR3 DNA reads as TGTGCCAGCAGCCCGGGAGCGGGAGTCGCAGATACGCAGTATTTT. The chain links TRBV11-3 to TRBJ2-3, with 8 bases lining up with TRBD2. The V gene's germline CDR1 is SGHNT and CDR2 YENEEA. The CDR3 contains 15 residues. Trimming took 5 bases from V and 4 from J; bases not matched to a gene: 8. Full variable domain (outside the CDR3, taken from reference TRBV11-3 and TRBJ2-3): EAGVVQSPRYKIIEKKQPVAFWCNPISGHNTLYWYLQNLGQGPELLIRYENEEAVDDSQLPKDRFSAERLKGVDSTLKIQPAELGDSAVYLCASSPGAGVADTQYFGPGTRLTVL.

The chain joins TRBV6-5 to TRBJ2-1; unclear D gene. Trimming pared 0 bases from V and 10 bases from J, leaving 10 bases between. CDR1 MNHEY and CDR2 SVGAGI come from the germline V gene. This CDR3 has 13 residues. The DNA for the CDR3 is TGTGCCAGCAGTTACTCGGGTCAGCGCGAGCAGTTCTTC. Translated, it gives CASSYSGQREQFF.

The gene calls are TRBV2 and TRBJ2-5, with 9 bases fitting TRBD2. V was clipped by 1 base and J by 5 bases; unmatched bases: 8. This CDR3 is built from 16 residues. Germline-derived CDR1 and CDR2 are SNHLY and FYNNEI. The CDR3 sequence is CASSEGPGTSRETQYF. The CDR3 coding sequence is TGTGCCAGCAGTGAAGGGCCCGGGACTAGCCGGGAGACCCAGTACTTC. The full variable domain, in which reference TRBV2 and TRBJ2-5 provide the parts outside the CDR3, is EPEVTQTPSHQVTQMGQEVILRCVPISNHLYFYWYRQILGQKVEFLVSFYNNEISEKSEIFDDQFSVERPDGSNFTLKIRSTKLEDSAMYFCASSEGPGTSRETQYFGPGTRLLVL.

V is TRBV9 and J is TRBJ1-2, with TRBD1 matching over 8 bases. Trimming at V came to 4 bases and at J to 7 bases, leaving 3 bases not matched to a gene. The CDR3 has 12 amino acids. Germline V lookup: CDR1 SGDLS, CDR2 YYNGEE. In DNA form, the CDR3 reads TGTGCCAGCAGCCCAGACAGGGGTGGCTACACCTTC. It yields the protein CASSPDRGGYTF.